A single sample is the source of the 30 T cell receptor beta chains below, sequenced in a study of T cell changes during pregnancy in multiple sclerosis. Sequencing used immunoSEQ multiplex PCR; TCRdb keeps in-frame clones, though not all of them. The table includes about 80,000 clones, around 90% detected once. The sequencing used peripheral blood, collected before pregnancy. All receptors come from a female donor with multiple sclerosis, enrolled in a pregnancy study.

This rearrangement joins TRBV9 to TRBJ2-7; 7 bases map to TRBD1. The CDR3 length is 15 residues. The V gene's germline CDR1 is SGDLS and CDR2 YYNGEE. The ends lost 0 bases at V and 0 bases at J; junction bases unmatched: 3. CDR3 residues: CASSVATGDSYEQYF. CDR3 bases: TGTGCCAGCAGCGTAGCTACAGGGGACTCCTACGAGCAGTACTTC.

The J gene is TRBJ1-5, the V gene TRBV4-2; no firm D call. V was trimmed by 6 bases and J by 3 bases, leaving 12 bases between them. CDR1 and CDR2 from the germline V gene are LGHNA and YNFKEQ. The CDR3 loop spans 14 amino acids. As DNA, the CDR3 is TGTGCCAGCAGTGGCGGGGTTAACAATCAGCCCCAGCATTTT. Encoded protein: CASSGGVNNQPQHF.

V is TRBV18 and J is TRBJ1-6; the match to TRBD1 covers 7 bases. The J segment lost 6 bases and the V segment lost 2 bases, leaving 16 bases of the junction unmatched. The CDR3 loop spans 19 amino acids. CDR1 KGHSH and CDR2 LQKENI come from the germline V gene. CDR3 sequence reads: CASSPAIFDRARSNSPLHF. The CDR3 DNA follows: TGTGCCAGCTCACCAGCCATCTTCGACAGGGCACGGAGTAATTCACCCCTCCACTTT.

J is TRBJ1-6 and V is TRBV2; D might be TRBD1 (5 bases). Trimming took 0 bases from V and 4 from J, leaving 7 bases between them. The CDR3 loop spans 15 amino acids. From germline, CDR1 is SNHLY and CDR2 FYNNEI. The CDR3 bases are TGTGCCAGCAGTGAAGCGGGGGGGTATAATTCACCCCTCCACTTT. Protein sequence: CASSEAGGYNSPLHF. Drawing the rest from reference TRBV2 and TRBJ1-6, the complete variable domain is EPEVTQTPSHQVTQMGQEVILRCVPISNHLYFYWYRQILGQKVEFLVSFYNNEISEKSEIFDDQFSVERPDGSNFTLKIRSTKLEDSAMYFCASSEAGGYNSPLHFGNGTRLTVT.

This clone occurred a few times. This sequence joins TRBV27 and TRBJ2-5; possibly TRBD1 for D (6 bases). The V gene's germline CDR1 is MNHEY and CDR2 SMNVEV (reference sequence). This CDR3 has 13 residues. Trimming removed 5 bases at V and 2 bases at J, with 9 bases between. CDR3 DNA sequence: TGTGCCAGCAGTAGGACAGCACAAGAGACCCAGTACTTC. Translation gives CASSRTAQETQYF.

The V call is TRBV13, the J call TRBJ2-3; tentative D call: TRBD2 (7 bases). Between the trimmed V and J ends, which lost 4 bases and 2 bases, there was a span of 16 bases. The germline CDR1 and CDR2 sequences are PRHDT and FYEKMQ (reference sequence). This CDR3 is 16 amino acids long. This chain's CDR3 is CASSSPVGGATDTQYF. CDR3 nucleotides: TGTGCCAGCAGCTCCCCCGTGGGGGGGGCCACAGATACGCAGTATTTT.

This chain joins TRBV10-1 and TRBJ1-1; tentative D call: TRBD1 (5 bases). This CDR3 contains 15 residues. Germline lookup yields CDR1 WNHNN and CDR2 SYGVQD (reference sequence). V was cut by 2 bases and J by 5 bases, with 15 bases left in between. CDR3 DNA: TGCGCCAGCAGTGAGGGCAGGGAAGTCTCGACTGAAGCTTTCTTT. This gives the protein CASSEGREVSTEAFF.

The rearrangement links TRBV4-1 to TRBJ1-1; no firm D call. This CDR3 has 16 residues. V was trimmed by 0 bases and J by 0 bases, leaving 11 bases between them. Germline V CDR1 and CDR2: MGHRA, YSYEKL. The CDR3 here is CASSQDTGEMNTEAFF. In DNA, the CDR3 is TGCGCCAGCAGCCAAGATACCGGGGAGATGAACACTGAAGCTTTCTTT.

The chain employs TRBV27 and TRBJ1-6; possible D gene TRBD1, 5 bases. CDR1 and CDR2 (germline): MNHEY, SMNVEV (reference sequence). The V gene lost 6 bases and the J gene lost 7 bases, with 7 bases spanning the gap. The CDR3 is 12 amino acids. In nucleotides, the CDR3 is TGTGCCAGCAGGACAGTCAATTCACCCCTCCACTTT. Protein: CASRTVNSPLHF.

The chain has TRBV27 and TRBJ1-5; 10 nucleotides align to TRBD1. Germline CDR1 and CDR2: MNHEY and SMNVEV (reference sequence). The CDR3 is 15 residues long. V was clipped by 4 bases and J by 4 bases; unmatched bases: 4. DNA of the CDR3: TGTGCCAGCAGTTCCTTGGACAGGGGGAATCAGCCCCAGCATTTT. Its translation is CASSSLDRGNQPQHF.

This clone showed up just once. V and J are TRBV13 and TRBJ2-1; D is uncertain. Trimming pared 3 bases from V and 8 bases from J, leaving 8 bases between. Germline V gene sequence: CDR1 PRHDT, CDR2 FYEKMQ (reference sequence). The CDR3 extends over 12 amino acids. As DNA, the CDR3 is TGTGCCAGCAGCTTCAGTCGCCATGAGCAGTTCTTC. Translating gives CASSFSRHEQFF.

The CDR3 DNA sequence: TGCGCCAGCAGCCCCGGGGGGACTAGCGGGGGGAGCTCCTACGAGCAGTACTTC. It is translated as CASSPGGTSGGSSYEQYF. The chain uses TRBV5-1 and TRBJ2-7; 15 nucleotides match TRBD2. J was trimmed by 0 bases and V by 4 bases; bases with no gene match: 8. The CDR3 runs to 18 residues. CDR1 is SGHRS, CDR2 YFSETQ, per germline. Using reference TRBV5-1 and TRBJ2-7 for the parts outside the CDR3, the full variable domain is KAGVTQTPRYLIKTRGQQVTLSCSPISGHRSVSWYQQTPGQGLQFLFEYFSETQRNKGNFPGRFSGRQFSNSRSEMNVSTLELGDSALYLCASSPGGTSGGSSYEQYFGPGTRLTVT.

This clone occurred once. This rearrangement joins TRBV20-1 to TRBJ2-7; the D gene is possibly TRBD2 (6 bases). Trimming took 6 bases from V and 7 from J, leaving 10 bases between them. The germline gives CDR1 DFQATT, CDR2 SNEGSKA (reference sequence). The CDR3 has 10 residues. The CDR3 sequence: CSAGGAEQYF. The CDR3 nucleotides are TGCAGTGCGGGAGGCGCGGAGCAGTACTTC.

The genes are TRBV7-2 and TRBJ2-5; possibly TRBD2 for D (5 bases). Germline V gives CDR1 SGHTA, CDR2 FQGNSA. V lost 5 bases and J lost 1, with 17 bases in between. The CDR3 totals 16 residues. The chain's CDR3 is CASSKGWTQIQETQYF. The CDR3 bases are TGTGCCAGCAGCAAAGGCTGGACTCAGATCCAAGAGACCCAGTACTTC.

The chain links TRBV25-1 to TRBJ1-1; D is uncertain. The CDR3 has 11 amino acids. Germline loops: CDR1 MGHDK, CDR2 SYGVNS. V was cut by 4 bases and J by 8 bases, with 8 bases left in between. The chain's CDR3 is CASSATGEAFF. Here the CDR3 DNA reads TGTGCCAGCAGTGCGACCGGGGAAGCTTTCTTT.

The genes are TRBV19 and TRBJ1-1; 9 nucleotides match TRBD1. The CDR3 runs to 17 residues. Per the germline V gene, CDR1 is LNHDA and CDR2 is SQIVND (reference sequence). V shed 7 bases and J 1 base; nucleotides not matched to a gene: 13. The CDR3 nucleotides read TGTGCCAGTACCCTATCTGGGACAGGGTGGTCGAACACTGAAGCTTTCTTT. Translation gives CASTLSGTGWSNTEAFF.

The gene calls are TRBV27 and TRBJ2-3, with D possibly TRBD2 on 6 matching bases. Trimming stripped 3 bases from V and 2 bases from J, with 9 bases between. The CDR3 is made up of 14 amino acids. Germline CDR1 MNHEY, CDR2 SMNVEV (reference sequence). CDR3 nucleotide sequence: TGTGCCAGCAGTTTTCCGGGGGACACAGATACGCAGTATTTT. It is translated as CASSFPGDTDTQYF.

The chain carries TRBV18 and TRBJ1-2, with a tentative D call TRBD1 (6 bases). Trimming stripped 3 bases from V and 4 bases from J, with 15 bases between. This CDR3 has 15 residues. Germline CDR1 is KGHSH and CDR2 is LQKENI. The CDR3 region has the DNA TGTGCCAGCTCACCCCCGGACAGAGGGACCTATGGCTACACCTTC. Translation gives CASSPPDRGTYGYTF.

V and J are TRBV7-8 and TRBJ2-3; maybe TRBD2 (6 bases). Germline V CDR1 and CDR2: SGHVS, FQNEAQ. Trimming left V 2 bases short and J 4 bases short, with 10 bases between. The CDR3 is 14 amino acids. CDR3 sequence reads: CASSLRRVADTQYF. The CDR3, as DNA: TGTGCCAGCAGCTTAAGGAGGGTGGCAGATACGCAGTATTTT.

The chain employs TRBV27 and TRBJ1-1; 10 bases agree with TRBD1. V dropped 6 bases and J dropped 6; count of bases not matched to a gene: 19. CDR3 length equals 18 residues. Germline CDR1 reads MNHEY; CDR2 reads SMNVEV (reference sequence). CDR3 residues: CASRHQINPGQGSAEAFF. Written as DNA, the CDR3 is TGTGCCAGCAGACATCAAATCAACCCGGGACAGGGGAGTGCTGAAGCTTTCTTT.

A single count supports this clone. V usage is TRBV6-5 and J usage is TRBJ2-1; TRBD2 aligns across 11 bases. The CDR3 covers 14 residues. With V trimmed by 5 bases and J by 9 bases, 6 bases remained unmatched. Germline V lookup: CDR1 MNHEY, CDR2 SVGAGI. CDR3 coding DNA: TGTGCCAGCAGTATAGCGGGGGGGCAGGGTGAGCAGTTCTTC. Protein: CASSIAGGQGEQFF.

This rearrangement joins TRBV4-2 to TRBJ2-1, with 13 bases that match TRBD2. The CDR3 loop spans 19 amino acids. With V trimmed by 1 base and J by 1 base, 7 bases remained unmatched. Per germline, CDR1 LGHNA and CDR2 YNFKEQ. CDR3 DNA sequence: TGTGCCAGCAGCCAAGTGGTACTAGCGGGGGGGCGGTCCTACAATGAGCAGTTCTTC. Translated, it gives CASSQVVLAGGRSYNEQFF.

The rearrangement joins TRBV5-6 to TRBJ2-7; TRBD2 might be the D (5 bases). Germline V gives CDR1 SGHDT, CDR2 YYEEEE. The CDR3 loop spans 14 amino acids. V was clipped by 3 bases and J by 4 bases, with 14 bases between them. CDR3 nucleotides: TGTGCCAGCAGCTCAGATTCGGGGTTTTACGAGCAGTACTTC. Translated, it gives CASSSDSGFYEQYF.

This clone was recorded once. The V gene is TRBV5-1, the J gene TRBJ1-3, with TRBD1 matching 7 bases. The CDR3 contains 17 residues. Germline V CDR1 and CDR2: SGHRS, YFSETQ. V gave up 0 bases and J gave up 1 base; unmatched junction bases: 7. The CDR3 sequence: CASSLAWGQNSGNTIYF. The CDR3 nucleotides read TGCGCCAGCAGCTTGGCGTGGGGACAGAATTCTGGAAACACCATATATTTT. The full variable domain, rest sourced from reference TRBV5-1 and TRBJ1-3, is KAGVTQTPRYLIKTRGQQVTLSCSPISGHRSVSWYQQTPGQGLQFLFEYFSETQRNKGNFPGRFSGRQFSNSRSEMNVSTLELGDSALYLCASSLAWGQNSGNTIYFGEGSWLTVV.

The chain's CDR3 is CASSSDRGSYEQYF. The CDR3 region has the DNA TGCGCCAGCAGCTCCGACAGGGGCAGCTACGAGCAGTACTTC. This chain joins TRBV5-1 and TRBJ2-7; 8 bases line up with TRBD1. V was pared by 3 bases and J by 3 bases, with 5 bases of the junction left unmatched. Germline V lookup: CDR1 SGHRS, CDR2 YFSETQ. The CDR3 sequence is 14 residues long.

This clone has just one count. The rearrangement uses TRBV10-3 and TRBJ2-1, with D unclear. The CDR3 loop spans 15 amino acids. From germline, CDR1 is ENHRY and CDR2 SYGVKD. V was pared by 2 bases and J by 5 bases, with 13 bases between. The CDR3 is CAISEGGRRDNEQFF. The DNA of the CDR3 is TGTGCCATCAGTGAGGGCGGCCGCCGCGACAATGAGCAGTTCTTC.

The rearrangement uses TRBV2 and TRBJ1-2; D is ambiguous. CDR3 length: 11 amino acids. Trimming removed 6 bases from V and 4 bases from J, with 6 bases in between. CDR1 and CDR2 from the germline V gene are SNHLY and FYNNEI. The CDR3 loop is CASSTVYGYTF. The DNA of the CDR3 is TGTGCCAGCAGCACAGTCTATGGCTACACCTTC. Filled out from reference TRBV2 and TRBJ1-2, the complete variable domain reads EPEVTQTPSHQVTQMGQEVILRCVPISNHLYFYWYRQILGQKVEFLVSFYNNEISEKSEIFDDQFSVERPDGSNFTLKIRSTKLEDSAMYFCASSTVYGYTFGSGTRLTVV.

V and J are TRBV19 and TRBJ2-7; perhaps TRBD2 as D (5 bases). The germline V gene encodes CDR1 LNHDA and CDR2 SQIVND (reference sequence). With 3 bases removed from V and 5 bases from J, the gap between germline ends came to 14 bases. The CDR3 contains 14 residues. CDR3 bases: TGTGCCAGTAGTATTACGGGGTTGTTCCACGAGCAGTACTTC. Translation gives CASSITGLFHEQYF.

The chain employs TRBV5-8 and TRBJ1-3; D call uncertain. The V gene's germline CDR1 is SGHTS and CDR2 YDEGEE. V was trimmed by 0 bases and J by 3 bases, leaving 7 bases between them. The CDR3 extends over 14 amino acids. DNA for the CDR3: TGTGCCAGCAGCTTGGAGTTAGATGGAAACACCATATATTTT. Amino acid sequence: CASSLELDGNTIYF.

This chain uses TRBV30 with TRBJ1-1, with D possibly TRBD1 on 5 matching bases. The CDR3 is 13 amino acids. Trimming pared 4 bases from V and 5 bases from J, leaving 14 bases between. CDR1 is GTSNPN, CDR2 SVGIG, per germline (reference sequence). The CDR3 region is CAWMLGGRTEAFF. The CDR3 nucleotides are TGTGCCTGGATGTTGGGGGGAAGAACTGAAGCTTTCTTT.